This T cell receptor (beta chain) was obtained from a study of CD8 T cells in ankylosing spondylitis. Broader study findings: Roughly eight highly homologous variants made up a TCR beta motif that seemed to typify ankylosing spondylitis blood.

Researchers built TCR beta libraries using quantitative 5'-RACE with molecular barcodes. Via MiXCR, TCRdb re-called the 5' RACE reads, giving one row per CDR3 protein. The repertoire holds 400,000 or so distinct CDR3 sequences, 25% to 30% seen once, with about 0.89% in the top ten. In this sample, this clonotype turned up many times. As yet, its antigen is unknown. Germline assignment: CDR1 SGHVS and CDR2 FQNEAQ. This CDR3 spans 14 amino acids. J was trimmed by 1 base and V by 3 bases; bases with no gene match: 2. This clonotype was obtained from a male donor with ankylosing spondylitis. The sequenced sample was blood, either unsorted or a sorted T cell fraction (not recorded which). The V and J genes are TRBV7-8 and TRBJ2-5; TRBD1 agrees at 7 bases. The CDR3 here is CASSFGTVQETQYF. The CDR3 DNA is TGTGCCAGCAGCTTCGGGACAGTCCAAGAGACCCAGTACTTC.